The clone carrying this T cell receptor (beta chain) was counted a few times. What it binds is not known. Relative to the germline gene, one junction end is altered; a read error may explain this. This sample is drawn from a study of cytomegalovirus exposure and HLA in healthy donors. The PCR made use of 60 Vbeta and 13 Jbeta primers. The assay was immunoSEQ multiplex PCR, and TCRdb's table has in-frame clones only and misses some. The sample contains roughly 100,000 clones, roughly 76% of which appear only once. This CDR3 comprises 15 residues. In germline, CDR1 is MDHEN, CDR2 SYDVKM. General study findings and limits: With later analysis, a missense DCLRE1C variant became linked to TCR beta V- and J-gene trimming.

This rearrangement joins TRBV28 to TRBJ1-1, with 7 bases aligning to TRBD1. The sequencing sample was made of PBMCs. This TCR was sampled from a man aged 25-45 years in good health and CMV-seropositive. The CDR3 nucleotides are TGTGCCAGCAGCCTAGTCAGGGGGTTGAACACTGTAGCTTTCTTT. Translating gives CASSLVRGLNTVAFF. Combining the CDR3 with reference TRBV28 and TRBJ1-1 gives the whole variable domain DVKVTQSSRYLVKRTGEKVFLECVQDMDHENMFWYRQDPGLGLRLIYFSYDVKMKEKGDIPEGYSVSREKKERFSLILESASTNQTSMYLCASSLVRGLNTVAFFGQGTRLTVV.